This TCR beta chain was recorded in a study of a mutant IDH1 vaccine in newly diagnosed glioma. Time point here: week 11, during vaccination. Topical imiquimod was applied with each vaccine dose, which held 300 ug of mutant IDH1 20-mer peptide. The table came from immunoSEQ multiplex PCR; TCRdb's copy has only in-frame clones and leaves some out. The data hold more than 50,000 clones, with approximately 90% observed a single time. Turning to this clone: Its antigen remains unknown.

There are 16 residues in the CDR3. Per the germline V gene, CDR1 is SGHTA and CDR2 is FQGNSA. The V and J ends lost 5 bases and 0 bases respectively, with 16 bases between them. This specimen was PBMCs, taken from a glioma patient whose treatment included an IDH1 peptide vaccine. This TCR was sampled from a middle-aged man with glioma. The genes are TRBV7-2 and TRBJ2-5; a weak D match, TRBD1 (6 bases). The CDR3 sequence: CASSPTIGGYQETQYF. DNA of the CDR3: TGTGCCAGCAGCCCGACGATAGGGGGATACCAAGAGACCCAGTACTTC.